Presented here are 7 T cell receptor beta chains from one specimen sequenced in a study of T-cell memory formation after mild COVID-19. TCRdb re-called the 5' RACE reads with MiXCR, one entry per CDR3 protein. The table records some 68,000 distinct CDR3 sequences, approximately 15% of them present only once. Sequencing was performed on PBMCs or a T cell subset sorted from them (not recorded which). These receptors all come from an adult woman who had mild COVID-19 (a few samples of this study predate the infection). Cell type and time point are not known.

This clonotype was seen ten or more times. The genes are TRBV7-9 and TRBJ2-2; no clear D. This CDR3 spans 12 amino acids. CDR1 and CDR2 (germline): SEHNR, FQNEAQ (reference sequence). The ends were cut back, 3 bases at V and 4 bases at J, with 3 bases in the middle. CDR3 DNA sequence: TGTGCCAGCAGCTTTAGCACCGGGGAGCTGTTTTTT. It translates to CASSFSTGELFF.

Concerning this clonotype: The junction departs from the called germline gene at one end, perhaps through a read error. The J gene is TRBJ2-1, the V gene TRBV19; 7 bases are shared with TRBD2. CDR1 is LNHDA and CDR2 is SQIVND in the germline V gene (reference sequence). CDR3 length: 15 residues. Here the CDR3 reads CASNIPREGSNEQFF. The CDR3 region has the DNA TGTGCCAGTAATATACCTAGGGAGGGCTCCAATGAGCAGTTCTTC. The full variable domain, with the rest looked up from reference TRBV19 and TRBJ2-1, is DGGITQSPKYLFRKEGQNVTLSCEQNLNHDAMYWYRQDPGQGLRLIYYSQIVNDFQKGDIAEGYSVSREKKESFPLTVTSAQKNPTAFYLCASNIPREGSNEQFFGPGTRLTVL.

The chain is built from TRBV19 and TRBJ2-7; D remains unclear. CDR3 size: 15 residues. Germline V CDR1 and CDR2: LNHDA, SQIVND (reference sequence). V was trimmed by 3 bases and J by 0 bases, leaving 12 bases between them. The CDR3 DNA is TGTGCCAGTAGTATCCGGGCCATCTCCTCCTACGAGCAGTACTTC. It codes for CASSIRAISSYEQYF.

This clonotype was observed a handful of times. This chain uses TRBV20-1 with TRBJ2-7; TRBD2 might be the D (6 bases). V shed 2 bases and J shed 3 bases, with 14 bases lying between them. The CDR3 has 14 amino acids. CDR1 and CDR2 from the germline V gene are DFQATT and SNEGSKA (reference sequence). CDR3 nucleotides: TGCAGTGCTAGACACCGGGACGGGGGCTACGAGCAGTACTTC. Its translation: CSARHRDGGYEQYF.

This clonotype was picked up a small number of times. CDR3 bases: TGTGCCAGCACGGGGTTGGGCTACAATGAGCAGTTCTTC. Its translation: CASTGLGYNEQFF. The chain recombines TRBV5-5 with TRBJ2-1, with D tentatively TRBD2 (5 bases). The V gene's germline CDR1 is SGHKS and CDR2 YYEKEE (reference sequence). Trimming cost V 6 bases and J 3 bases, with 10 bases left between them. The CDR3 is 13 amino acids.

The table lists this clonotype with a few counts. The DNA of the CDR3 is TGTGCCAGCAGCTTATTAGCAGTAAGGACTAGCGGGGGACGAGGAGATACGCAGTATTTT. Translated, it gives CASSLLAVRTSGGRGDTQYF. This sequence joins TRBV7-2 and TRBJ2-3; 13 nucleotides agree with TRBD2. V shed 2 bases and J 5 bases; nucleotides not matched to a gene: 16. The germline gives CDR1 SGHTA, CDR2 FQGNSA. This CDR3 spans 20 amino acids.

This clonotype has a handful of counts. This chain joins TRBV12-3 or TRBV12-4 and TRBJ2-6, with 7 nucleotides matching TRBD2. CDR3 size: 18 residues. The junction had 13 bases not matched to a gene; V was cut back by 6 bases and J by 2 bases. The CDR3 sequence: CASRAGSGVWPGANVLTF. CDR3 in DNA: TGTGCCAGCAGAGCGGGATCCGGGGTCTGGCCTGGGGCCAACGTCCTGACTTTC.